This TCR beta chain comes out of a study of monozygotic twins with inflammatory bowel disease. CDR3 length: 15 amino acids. The germline CDR1 and CDR2 sequences are SGHKS and YYEKEE (reference sequence). TCRdb reprocessed the 5' RACE reads and keeps a single row for each CDR3 protein, giving no DNA. This sample contains about 210,000 distinct CDR3 sequences. The rearrangement joins TRBV5-5 to TRBJ1-1; TCRdb names TRBD1, which stays unverified in the absence of DNA. The sequence derives from a human donor with ulcerative colitis or Crohn's disease, or a healthy co-twin of an affected twin (not recorded which). Sequencing was carried out using blood. The CDR3 sequence is CASSLRRQGNTEAFF.